This entry concerns a single TCR beta chain. Its antigen specificity is not known. The input lacks base qualities; no much larger clone sits a single base away. The entry originates in a study of cytomegalovirus exposure and HLA in healthy donors (dated by TCRdb to between 2016 and 2019). In terms of the full investigation: A later analysis indicated that the 120 or so validation repertoires were generated on the platform also employed for the 650 to 850 repertoires of the first cohort. The study combined high-throughput TCR immunosequencing, statistical association of individual TCRs with disease status, and machine learning to predict cytomegalovirus infection status. The study aimed to test whether signatures of past pathogen exposure could be identified by cataloging public T cell receptors. A separate validation cohort of 90 to 150 different subjects was used in addition to the 666-subject first cohort.

On the study overall, not on this receptor specifically: In vitro tests confirmed that a few of the cytomegalovirus-associated TCR beta chains recognize cytomegalovirus antigens. It was suggested by the authors that the approach could potentially be generalized to other disease states and immunological phenotypes. The validation cohort had no HLA typing available for a later analysis, so co-occurrence within that cohort was assessed over all 120 or so repertoires. While some public TCRs were present in many individuals, most TCR sequences turned up only very rarely across donors. Of the cluster scores, approximately 95% were above 0 in a later analysis, which found that TCRs clustered in the first cohort also tended to co-occur in the 110 or so validation repertoires. A total of 150 to 200 TCR beta chains were listed by the study as associated with cytomegalovirus. Cytomegalovirus status was reported to be diagnosed by the classifier with high specificity and sensitivity in both the original and validation cohorts.

Clipping removes 3 bases from V and 1 base from J, with 7 as the unmatched junction base count. CDR3 length: 17 amino acids, cysteine to phenylalanine. Only the CDR3 DNA stays, 51 bases, in frame from base 1. For CDR1 and CDR2, the germline V gene lists MDHEN and SYDVKM. Library construction relied on the immunoSEQ multiplex PCR assay. In the authors' own workflow: A statistical classification framework was built to diagnose cytomegalovirus status from the catalog of TCR beta chain sequences. Held by TCRdb, this immuneACCESS table contains in-frame sequences only and omits some clones. Under half of the omission traces to an unresolved V gene where checked; the cause of the rest is unknown. The V and J calls and clone size were taken over from that table, and D and trimming were inferred from the DNA. This sample has approximately 200,000 clones in its table, and around nine tenths of those were observed once. The biggest ten clones account for roughly 3% of the sample.

The donors belonged to the validation cohort of under 150 subjects, which was separate from the approximately 700-subject first cohort. What was sequenced was PBMCs. The chain was built from TRBV28 and TRBJ2-2; 8 nucleotides in the junction match TRBD2. This TCR derives from a woman in her late teens or twenties in good health and CMV-seronegative. The DNA sequence is TGTGCCAGCAGTTTTCCTTCTAGCGGGCAGAACACCGGGGAGCTGTTTTTT. This codes for CASSFPSSGQNTGELFF.